These 14 T cell receptor beta chains originate from one sample sequenced in a study of blood T cells in healthy people across ages. Primers used in a second PCR of roughly 6 to 12 cycles were a sample-barcoded 5' primer and a J-beta primer mix. From the 5' RACE reads, TCRdb called clonotypes with MiXCR, one entry per CDR3 protein. The sample records 250,000 to 300,000 distinct CDR3 sequences, 25% to 30% being singletons. Sequenced: blood. These receptors all stem from a woman aged 70 to 79 in good health.

The DNA for the CDR3 is TGTGCCAGCAGCCAAGGCGGTGGCGGTACTAACTATGGCTACACCTTC. Its translation: CASSQGGGGTNYGYTF. V gene TRBV14 combines with J gene TRBJ1-2; unclear D gene. The germline V gene encodes CDR1 SGHDN and CDR2 FVKESK. Trimming removed 1 base at V and 0 bases at J, with 12 bases between. This CDR3 has 16 residues.

The genes are TRBV9 and TRBJ2-1; 10 bases match TRBD2. Judging by the DNA end, TRBJ2-7 fits better; the J call may be wrong. Germline loops: CDR1 SGDLS, CDR2 YYNGEE. CDR3 length equals 15 residues. Written as DNA, the CDR3 is TGTGCCAGCAGCCCCGCGCTAGCGGGAGATGGCGAGCAGTACTTC. This translates into CASSPALAGDGEQYF.

This clonotype was counted a few times. CDR3 region: CASSSSLFGEYF. The DNA of the CDR3 is TGTGCCAGCAGTTCCTCCCTCTTTGGGGAGTACTTC. The rearrangement joins TRBV6-7 to TRBJ2-4; D remains unclear. TRBV6-7 is noted as an ORF with a role that remains uncertain. Trimming removed 4 bases from V and 14 bases from J, with 15 bases in between. The CDR3 length is 12 residues.

In the case of this clonotype: The junction departs from germline at one end; a sequencing error may be responsible. The V call is TRBV7-3, the J call TRBJ2-1; D is uncertain. In germline, CDR1 is SGHTA, CDR2 FQGTGA. The CDR3 loop spans 13 amino acids. The CDR3 spells CSSSLGYLNEQFF. Here the CDR3 DNA reads TGTTCCAGCAGCTTAGGCTATTTAAATGAGCAGTTCTTC.

This clonotype was seen a handful of times. The rearrangement uses TRBV28 and TRBJ2-3; TRBD1 agrees at 10 bases. Trimming at V came to 6 bases and at J to 6 bases, leaving 12 bases not matched to a gene. There are 16 residues in the CDR3. Germline loops: CDR1 MDHEN, CDR2 SYDVKM. The CDR3 loop is CASSRWTGGRSDTQYF. CDR3 DNA: TGTGCCAGCAGCCGCTGGACAGGGGGGCGTTCGGATACGCAGTATTTT.

This chain uses TRBV6-5 with TRBJ2-1, with D unclear. V shed 0 bases and J shed 2 bases, with 5 bases lying between them. Germline-derived CDR1 and CDR2 are MNHEY and SVGAGI. The CDR3 sequence is 14 residues long. The CDR3 DNA reads as TGTGCCAGCAGTTACTCCTCCGCCTACAATGAGCAGTTCTTC. Its protein product is CASSYSSAYNEQFF.

J is TRBJ2-5 and V is TRBV28; D uncertain. Germline lookup yields CDR1 MDHEN and CDR2 SYDVKM. The V gene lost 4 bases and the J gene lost 7 bases, with 10 bases spanning the gap. The CDR3 runs to 12 residues. The CDR3 here is CASSSPMGTQYF. CDR3 DNA sequence: TGTGCCAGCAGTTCACCCATGGGGACCCAGTACTTC.

V is TRBV15 and J is TRBJ1-1, with unresolved D. Trimming pared 5 bases from V and 6 bases from J, leaving 19 bases between. CDR3 length: 15 residues. From germline, CDR1 is LNHNV and CDR2 YYDKDF (reference sequence). CDR3 sequence (DNA): TGTGCCACCAGCCCACGCGGTAAGGGCCCGCCTGAAGCTTTCTTT. Its translation: CATSPRGKGPPEAFF.

The chain has TRBV4-1 and TRBJ1-1; a possible D gene is TRBD1 (5 bases). Per germline, CDR1 MGHRA and CDR2 YSYEKL. V lost 4 bases and J lost 4, with 10 bases in between. The CDR3 is 13 residues long. This CDR3 is CASSPQGSTEAFF. The CDR3 DNA sequence: TGCGCCAGCAGCCCCCAGGGATCCACTGAAGCTTTCTTT.

In this sample, this clonotype turned up a few times. V is TRBV12-3 or TRBV12-4 and J is TRBJ2-1; 10 bases agree with TRBD2. The CDR3 loop spans 14 amino acids. V was clipped by 7 bases and J by 9 bases; unmatched bases: 9. CDR3 sequence: CASKGLASSSEQFF. DNA for the CDR3: TGTGCCAGCAAGGGACTAGCGTCCTCATCTGAGCAGTTCTTC.

This chain joins TRBV7-3 and TRBJ2-1; TRBD2 agrees at 10 bases. V was pared by 0 bases and J by 13 bases, with 9 bases of the junction left unmatched. This CDR3 is built from 15 residues. Looked up from germline, CDR1 is SGHTA and CDR2 is FQGTGA. The CDR3 DNA reads TGTGCCAGCAGCTTAACGTCCCAGCGGGGGGGCCTCCAGTTCTTC. Its protein is CASSLTSQRGGLQFF.

This clonotype appeared a few times. The V gene is TRBV20-1, the J gene TRBJ2-5; D unclear. The CDR3 consists of 13 residues. Germline CDR1 DFQATT, CDR2 SNEGSKA (reference sequence). The CDR3 DNA reads as TGCAGCGCTTTTAACTTCGGAGAGCAGACCCAGTACTTC. This gives the protein CSAFNFGEQTQYF.

This clonotype showed up just a few times. The chain couples TRBV28 to TRBJ2-2; D uncertain. Germline assignment: CDR1 MDHEN and CDR2 SYDVKM. Trimming took 8 bases from V and 2 from J, leaving 9 bases between them. CDR3 length: 13 amino acids. The CDR3 spells CASFGENTGELFF. CDR3 coding DNA: TGTGCCAGCTTCGGAGAAAACACCGGGGAGCTGTTTTTT.

V is TRBV11-2 and J is TRBJ1-1; no clear D gene. This CDR3 contains 14 residues. CDR1 is SGHAT and CDR2 is FQNNGV in the germline V gene. With 0 bases removed from V and 6 bases from J, the gap between germline ends came to 11 bases. CDR3 sequence (DNA): TGTGCCAGCAGCTTAGAAGGGAAAGGCGCTGAAGCTTTCTTT. Translating it yields CASSLEGKGAEAFF.